This T cell receptor (beta chain) was identified in a study of blood T cell repertoires in COVID-19. Overall study context: The United States, Italy and Spain provided the acute and convalescent COVID-19 samples. T cells, B-cell-depleted T cells, or PBMCs supplied cDNA or gDNA.

Original methodology: Estimation of nucleated cell counts relied on the amplification of reference gene primers. Profiling relied on immunoSEQ multiplex PCR, and the TCRdb table lists in-frame clones only, not all of them. V and J calls and clone size are as listed in that table; D and trimming were resolved from the DNA. The table lists approximately 170,000 clones, roughly nine tenths of them singletons, with roughly a sixth in the top ten. Germline-derived CDR1 and CDR2 are ENHRY and SYGVKD. The CDR3 has 15 amino acids. Trimming removed 6 bases from V and 3 bases from J; junction bases left unmatched: 10.

The sequence was obtained from a man aged 55 to 70 with active or convalescent COVID-19. The sequenced sample consisted of peripheral blood. The chain joins TRBV10-3 to TRBJ1-2; 7 bases map to TRBD1. DNA for the CDR3: TGTGCCATCAGCCCACAGGGGCCGCAACACTATGGCTACACCTTC. It specifies CAISPQGPQHYGYTF.